There are many counts of the clone carrying this TCR beta chain. The CDR3 is 17 residues long. Trimming took 3 bases from V and 0 from J; bases not matched to a gene: 6. Germline V gene lookup returns CDR1 DFQATT and CDR2 SNEGSKA (reference sequence). These data come from a study of low-dose radiotherapy and immunotherapy resistance in tumors. Background on the study: It was 1 Gy per fraction every two weeks that Cohort 2 received, adding up to 13 Gy over 26 weeks.

Covering alpha and beta chains, TRAV- and TRBV-specific primers were used for the first-strand cDNA. The TCRs were subjected to amplification over approximately 20 PCR cycles employing a constant-region primer in conjunction with a V-primer adapter. In vitro transcription amplified the mRNA that had been isolated. In TCRdb, the reads were re-called with MiXCR into one record per CDR3 protein. Of more than 70,000 distinct CDR3 sequences listed, around a third are singletons. The time point is: before trial treatment. The chain recombines TRBV20-1 with TRBJ2-3, with TRBD2 matching over 13 bases. The sequenced sample was PBMCs, obtained before treatment. The source is a female donor with ovarian cancer. CDR3 in amino acids: CSASTGLAGPSTDTQYF. In nucleotides, the CDR3 is TGCAGTGCTAGCACGGGACTAGCGGGGCCTAGCACAGATACGCAGTATTTT.